The 32 T cell receptor beta chains below were found in one sample sequenced in a study of T cell clonotyping in hematopoietic cell transplantation. Using immunoSEQ multiplex PCR, the repertoire was profiled, and TCRdb retains in-frame clones only, with some absent. Among roughly 48,000 clones listed, about four fifths were seen once. Noted time point: recipient sample about 28 days before transplant, after cytoreduction. Specimen: peripheral blood mononuclear cells, collected before stem cell transplant. These receptors all come from a man aged 55 to 70 with myelodysplastic syndrome. Some clones in this sample may be carry-over from other donors' samples.

V is TRBV11-3 and J is TRBJ2-2; no clear D gene. Germline CDR1 SGHNT, CDR2 YENEEA. Trimming removed 0 bases at V and 1 base at J, with 9 bases between. The CDR3 totals 16 residues. CDR3 residues: CASSLDPMGNTGELFF. The CDR3 DNA follows: TGTGCCAGCAGCTTAGACCCGATGGGGAACACCGGGGAGCTGTTTTTT.

The genes are TRBV7-2 and TRBJ1-2, with D possibly matching TRBD1 (6 bases). The length of the CDR3 is 13 residues. Trimming took off 1 base at V and 7 bases at J, with 10 bases between the two ends. Germline CDR1 SGHTA, CDR2 FQGNSA. The CDR3 region has the DNA TGTGCCAGCAGCTTAGAACAGGGTGGTGGCTACACCTTC. Translating it yields CASSLEQGGGYTF.

This rearrangement joins TRBV9 to TRBJ1-1; 7 bases map to TRBD1. The V and J ends lost 4 bases and 3 bases, in that order; junction bases with no gene match: 9. CDR1 is SGDLS and CDR2 is YYNGEE in the germline V gene. CDR3 length: 15 amino acids. In nucleotides, the CDR3 is TGTGCCAGCAGCCCGGGACAGCCTTGGGACACTGAAGCTTTCTTT. This codes for CASSPGQPWDTEAFF.

CDR3 sequence reads: CASSYSGINYGYTF. The DNA for the CDR3 is TGTGCCAGCAGTTACTCAGGCATTAACTATGGCTACACCTTC. This chain links TRBV6-5 with TRBJ1-2; D remains unclear. Trimming pared 0 bases from V and 1 base from J, leaving 6 bases between. The CDR3 runs to 14 residues. CDR1 is MNHEY, CDR2 SVGAGI, per germline.

This chain links TRBV6-5 with TRBJ2-7, with D unresolved. The V and J ends lost 6 bases and 3 bases respectively, with 18 bases between them. Germline V lookup: CDR1 MNHEY, CDR2 SVGAGI. The CDR3 totals 15 residues. This CDR3 is CASRAIVSGSYEQYF. DNA of the CDR3: TGTGCCAGCAGGGCAATAGTCTCGGGCAGCTACGAGCAGTACTTC.

V is TRBV6-5 and J is TRBJ2-3; possibly TRBD1 for D (5 bases). The CDR3 runs 13 residues. Trimming left V 6 bases short and J 2 bases short, with 9 bases between. CDR1 is MNHEY and CDR2 is SVGAGI in the germline V gene. Written as DNA, the CDR3 is TGTGCCAGCAGACCAGGGAACACAGATACGCAGTATTTT. This gives the protein CASRPGNTDTQYF.

The rearrangement uses TRBV6-6 and TRBJ1-1; maybe TRBD1 (5 bases). The CDR3 has 13 residues. Germline V gene data show CDR1 as MNHNY and CDR2 as SVGAGI (reference sequence). The V gene lost 4 bases and the J gene lost 1 base, with 7 bases spanning the gap. The CDR3 DNA reads TGTGCCAGCAGTTCGACAGAGAACACTGAAGCTTTCTTT. Translated, it gives CASSSTENTEAFF.

The chain carries TRBV9 and TRBJ1-2; D ambiguous. V was pared by 0 bases and J by 4 bases, with 13 bases between. Germline assignment: CDR1 SGDLS and CDR2 YYNGEE. The CDR3 contains 15 residues. The CDR3 is CASSVAVGWTYGYTF. The DNA for the CDR3 is TGTGCCAGCAGCGTAGCCGTAGGCTGGACCTATGGCTACACCTTC.

The chain couples TRBV10-2 to TRBJ1-5, with D perhaps matching TRBD1 (6 bases). V lost 2 bases to trimming and J lost 2 bases, with 16 bases between them. Germline V gene data show CDR1 as WSHSY and CDR2 as SAAADI. This CDR3 region has 17 residues. CDR3 region: CASSETGTGMGNQPQHF. The CDR3 bases are TGCGCCAGCAGTGAGACCGGTACAGGGATGGGCAATCAGCCCCAGCATTTT.

This chain connects TRBV29-1 to TRBJ1-2, with 10 nucleotides matching TRBD1. V lost 4 bases to trimming and J lost 6 bases; unmatched junction nucleotides: 11. The CDR3 spans 15 residues. Germline lookup yields CDR1 SQVTM and CDR2 ANQGSEA. CDR3 loop: CSVVIPPGQGNGYTF. The CDR3 nucleotides are TGCAGCGTTGTAATTCCTCCGGGACAGGGGAATGGCTACACCTTC.

The J gene is TRBJ2-3, the V gene TRBV5-6; perhaps D is TRBD1 or TRBD2 (6 bases each). The CDR3 loop spans 14 amino acids. V lost 1 base and J 4 bases, leaving 10 bases between the germline ends. The germline CDR1 and CDR2 sequences are SGHDT and YYEEEE. For the CDR3, the DNA is TGTGCCAGCAGCTTGAGAGGGGGGCCAGATACGCAGTATTTT. Protein product: CASSLRGGPDTQYF.

The rearrangement links TRBV6-1 to TRBJ2-7; 10 bases map to TRBD2. Germline V gene data show CDR1 as MNHNS and CDR2 as SASEGT. V lost 4 bases to trimming and J lost 4 bases; unmatched junction nucleotides: 4. CDR3 length: 14 residues. The CDR3 region has the DNA TGTGCCAGCAGTGCGACTAGCGGGCAATACGAGCAGTACTTC. This gives the protein CASSATSGQYEQYF.

The chain recombines TRBV5-6 with TRBJ1-2; TRBD1 agrees at 9 bases. Trimming removed 3 bases from V and 5 bases from J; junction bases left unmatched: 2. CDR3 size: 13 residues. Per germline, CDR1 SGHDT and CDR2 YYEEEE. CDR3 nucleotide sequence: TGTGCCAGCAGCTCGACAGGGGGGTATGGCTACACCTTC. Its translation is CASSSTGGYGYTF. The full variable domain, rest sourced from reference TRBV5-6 and TRBJ1-2, is DAGVTQSPTHLIKTRGQQVTLRCSPKSGHDTVSWYQQALGQGPQFIFQYYEEEERQRGNFPDRFSGHQFPNYSSELNVNALLLGDSALYLCASSSTGGYGYTFGSGTRLTVV.

This chain links TRBV30 with TRBJ1-2, with unresolved D. V dropped 2 bases and J dropped 4 bases, with 8 bases sitting between them. CDR3 size: 12 residues. From germline, CDR1 is GTSNPN and CDR2 SVGIG (reference sequence). The CDR3 loop is CAWSLSVYGYTF. The CDR3, as DNA: TGTGCCTGGAGTTTGTCAGTCTATGGCTACACCTTC.

The J gene is TRBJ1-1, the V gene TRBV6-5; D gene unclear. Germline CDR1 reads MNHEY; CDR2 reads SVGAGI. The CDR3 is 14 residues long. The ends were cut back, 5 bases at V and 1 base at J, with 11 bases in the middle. CDR3 sequence (DNA): TGTGCCAGCAGTAGGGCAGCAAGGAACACTGAAGCTTTCTTT. Amino acids: CASSRAARNTEAFF.

This clone was seen a handful of times. The rearrangement uses TRBV7-7 and TRBJ1-3; no firm D call. Germline V gene sequence: CDR1 SSHAT, CDR2 FNYEAQ (reference sequence). The CDR3 loop spans 17 amino acids. CDR3 nucleotide sequence: TGTGCTGGGGAGGAGGGAGCGAGTGGGAGCTCTGGAAACACCATATATTTT. It translates to CAGEEGASGSSGNTIYF.

The chain carries TRBV5-1 and TRBJ1-1; the D is unclear. This CDR3 region has 14 residues. Per germline, CDR1 SGHRS and CDR2 YFSETQ. The germline V and J ends were trimmed by 4 bases and 3 bases, with 13 bases remaining between them. The CDR3 DNA sequence: TGCGCCAGCAGCATAGAGGGCCAGGACACTGAAGCTTTCTTT. Protein sequence: CASSIEGQDTEAFF. Looking up the rest from reference TRBV5-1 and TRBJ1-1 gives the full variable domain: KAGVTQTPRYLIKTRGQQVTLSCSPISGHRSVSWYQQTPGQGLQFLFEYFSETQRNKGNFPGRFSGRQFSNSRSEMNVSTLELGDSALYLCASSIEGQDTEAFFGQGTRLTVV.

The gene calls are TRBV5-1 and TRBJ1-4; 7 nucleotides line up with TRBD1. J gave up 3 bases and V 4 bases, and 12 bases lay outside the gene matches. This CDR3 is built from 17 residues. The germline CDR1 and CDR2 sequences are SGHRS and YFSETQ. CDR3 sequence reads: CASSRLGTGAANEKLFF. The DNA of the CDR3 is TGCGCCAGCAGCCGACTAGGTACAGGGGCGGCTAATGAAAAACTGTTTTTT.

The gene calls are TRBV4-1 and TRBJ2-5, with 9 positions matching TRBD2. The CDR3 loop spans 17 amino acids. Per the germline V gene, CDR1 is MGHRA and CDR2 is YSYEKL. After removal of 0 bases from V and 5 bases from J, the junction contained 10 bases not matched to a gene. CDR3 nucleotide sequence: TGCGCCAGCAGCCAAGATCAGAGCGGGGGGCCCGGGGAGACCCAGTACTTC. This encodes CASSQDQSGGPGETQYF.

The chain joins TRBV10-2 to TRBJ2-2; TRBD1 might be the D (5 bases). The V gene's germline CDR1 is WSHSY and CDR2 SAAADI. The CDR3 spans 16 residues. V shed 5 bases and J shed 3 bases, with 16 bases lying between them. The CDR3 loop is CASSRYRSPDTGELFF. The CDR3, as DNA: TGCGCCAGCAGTCGATACAGGAGCCCGGACACCGGGGAGCTGTTTTTT.

The V and J genes are TRBV5-6 and TRBJ2-1; tentatively, D is TRBD2 (6 bases). CDR1 is SGHDT, CDR2 YYEEEE, per germline. The CDR3 consists of 13 residues. The V and J ends lost 4 bases and 8 bases respectively, with 13 bases between them. CDR3 sequence reads: CASSTGTLDEQFF. DNA of the CDR3: TGTGCCAGCAGCACCGGGACTCTCGATGAGCAGTTCTTC.

This clone was counted a few times. The J gene is TRBJ1-5, the V gene TRBV28; D call uncertain. The V end was cut by 5 bases, the J end by 3 bases, with 8 bases between. Germline V CDR1 and CDR2: MDHEN, SYDVKM. The CDR3 is 13 amino acids. The CDR3 DNA sequence: TGTGCCAGCAGTAACAACCTCAATCAGCCCCAGCATTTT. Translated: CASSNNLNQPQHF.

This chain links TRBV29-1 with TRBJ2-3; D gene uncertain. Germline assignment: CDR1 SQVTM and CDR2 ANQGSEA. Trimming pared 6 bases from V and 1 base from J, leaving 17 bases between. The CDR3 extends over 15 amino acids. CDR3 residues: CSVSQMGWGTDTQYF. DNA of the CDR3: TGCAGCGTCTCCCAGATGGGGTGGGGCACAGATACGCAGTATTTT.

This clone was observed a handful of times. The rearrangement joins TRBV4-3 to TRBJ1-2, with D unresolved. Germline CDR1 LGHNA, CDR2 YSLEER. Trimming removed 0 bases from V and 3 bases from J, with 20 bases in between. The CDR3 covers 18 residues. CDR3 coding DNA: TGCGCCAGCAGCCAAGATCATAGCTTCGCAGGAGACTACTATGGCTACACCTTC. It encodes CASSQDHSFAGDYYGYTF.

V is TRBV30 and J is TRBJ1-6; 7 positions match TRBD1. The CDR3 runs to 15 residues. Germline assignment: CDR1 GTSNPN and CDR2 SVGIG (reference sequence). V lost 3 bases, J lost 10 bases, and 12 bases stayed unmatched. This CDR3 reads CAWRHTDRAGSPLHF. In nucleotides, the CDR3 is TGTGCCTGGAGACATACTGACAGGGCGGGATCACCCCTCCACTTT.

The V and J genes are TRBV28 and TRBJ2-5; D is unresolved. Trimming stripped 4 bases from V and 9 bases from J, with 12 bases between. Germline assignment: CDR1 MDHEN and CDR2 SYDVKM. This CDR3 has 12 amino acids. This CDR3 is CASSSHPGAQYF. As DNA, the CDR3 is TGTGCCAGCAGTTCCCACCCTGGGGCCCAGTACTTC. Full variable domain (outside the CDR3, taken from reference TRBV28 and TRBJ2-5): DVKVTQSSRYLVKRTGEKVFLECVQDMDHENMFWYRQDPGLGLRLIYFSYDVKMKEKGDIPEGYSVSREKKERFSLILESASTNQTSMYLCASSSHPGAQYFGPGTRLLVL.

The chain employs TRBV28 and TRBJ1-1; D remains ambiguous. Germline assignment: CDR1 MDHEN and CDR2 SYDVKM. Trimming cost V 1 base and J 4 bases, with 16 bases left between them. There are 16 residues in the CDR3. The CDR3: CASSLFGGSWGTEAFF. The CDR3, as DNA: TGTGCCAGCAGTTTATTTGGTGGTAGTTGGGGCACTGAAGCTTTCTTT.

The chain joins TRBV9 to TRBJ2-7; TRBD1 is a possible D gene (5 bases). The CDR3 runs 15 residues. Germline V gene lookup returns CDR1 SGDLS and CDR2 YYNGEE. Trimming took off 0 bases at V and 3 bases at J, with 13 bases between the two ends. The CDR3 is CASSVDPGQLYEQYF. The CDR3 DNA sequence: TGTGCCAGCAGCGTAGACCCAGGACAACTCTACGAGCAGTACTTC.

This chain joins TRBV2 and TRBJ1-3; D not certain. The CDR3 is made up of 14 amino acids. Germline values: CDR1 SNHLY, CDR2 FYNNEI. V was cut by 5 bases and J by 1 base, with 9 bases left in between. Here the CDR3 DNA reads TGTGCCAGCAGTCCGCCGATTTCTGGAAACACCATATATTTT. Its protein is CASSPPISGNTIYF.

V gene TRBV7-9 combines with J gene TRBJ2-7; D unresolved. This CDR3 region has 15 residues. CDR1 SEHNR and CDR2 FQNEAQ come from the germline V gene (reference sequence). V lost 1 base, J lost 5 bases, and 15 bases lay in between. In nucleotides, the CDR3 is TGTGCCAGCAGCTTAGTTGGTGGGAATTCGAACGAGCAGTACTTC. It specifies CASSLVGGNSNEQYF.

The genes are TRBV5-1 and TRBJ2-2; 10 nucleotides align to TRBD1. After removal of 4 bases from V and 4 bases from J, the junction contained 4 bases not matched to a gene. Germline V lookup: CDR1 SGHRS, CDR2 YFSETQ. The CDR3 loop spans 15 amino acids. The CDR3 nucleotides are TGCGCCAGCAGCAGACAGGGGGCGCGCACCGGGGAGCTGTTTTTT. It codes for CASSRQGARTGELFF.

This chain connects TRBV9 to TRBJ2-2; no firm D call. With 3 bases removed from V and 3 bases from J, the gap between germline ends came to 12 bases. Germline loops: CDR1 SGDLS, CDR2 YYNGEE. This CDR3 region has 15 residues. The CDR3 DNA reads as TGTGCCAGCAGCGCCTCCGGGCCTCACACCGGGGAGCTGTTTTTT. Its protein product is CASSASGPHTGELFF.